The 18 T cell receptor beta chains listed next were all sequenced from one sample in a study of blood T cell repertoires in COVID-19. Here immunoSEQ multiplex PCR was the method, and the copy in TCRdb shows in-frame clones only, minus some. The table has fewer than 350,000 clones, around four fifths seen once. The sequenced sample was peripheral blood. The receptors come from a woman in her fifties or sixties with active or convalescent COVID-19.

The CDR3 DNA reads TGTGCCAGCAGCTTAGATGCGGGCGGAGTTGCTTTTGCTGGCTACACCTTC. Its translation: CASSLDAGGVAFAGYTF. J is TRBJ1-2 and V is TRBV7-2, with D hard to call. This CDR3 has 17 residues. Trimming cost V 1 base and J 7 bases, with 22 bases left between them. The germline V gene has CDR1 SGHTA and CDR2 FQGNSA. Full variable domain (missing parts from reference TRBV7-2 and TRBJ1-2): GAGVSQSPSNKVTEKGKDVELRCDPISGHTALYWYRQSLGQGLEFLIYFQGNSAPDKSGLPSDRFSAERTGGSVSTLTIQRTQQEDSAVYLCASSLDAGGVAFAGYTFGSGTRLTVV.

The chain carries TRBV21-1 and TRBJ2-1; the table assigns TRBD2, which was not confirmed against the DNA. TRBV21-1 constitutes a pseudogene. This CDR3 comprises 12 residues. The CDR3 region has the DNA TGTGCCAGCAGCAAGGGGGGGAATGAGCAGTTCTTC. Its translation: CASSKGGNEQFF.

The gene calls are TRBV6-1 and TRBJ2-7; 7 bases agree with TRBD1. Germline V gene lookup returns CDR1 MNHNS and CDR2 SASEGT. The J segment lost 6 bases and the V segment lost 1 base, leaving 9 bases of the junction unmatched. The CDR3 length is 15 residues. CDR3 sequence: CASSEEIQGLGEQYF. In nucleotides, the CDR3 is TGTGCCAGCAGTGAAGAAATACAGGGGTTAGGCGAGCAGTACTTC.

The chain links TRBV7-9 to TRBJ1-1; 7 bases map to TRBD1. Trimming at V came to 5 bases and at J to 7 bases, leaving 7 bases not matched to a gene. The CDR3 loop spans 13 amino acids. Germline V gene sequence: CDR1 SEHNR, CDR2 FQNEAQ (reference sequence). CDR3 protein: CASSPGTADEAFF. CDR3 DNA sequence: TGTGCCAGCAGCCCGGGGACAGCCGATGAAGCTTTCTTT.

This clone has a single count. The V and J genes are TRBV4-1 and TRBJ2-7, with 8 bases matching TRBD1. The CDR3 totals 19 residues. The V and J ends lost 3 bases and 2 bases, in that order; junction bases with no gene match: 18. Per germline, CDR1 MGHRA and CDR2 YSYEKL. The CDR3, as DNA: TGCGCCAGCAGCCATTCCGCTTCTCCAACAGGGGGATATACCTACGAGCAGTACTTC. Its translation: CASSHSASPTGGYTYEQYF.

This chain links TRBV29-1 with TRBJ1-1; tentatively, D is TRBD1 (6 bases). This CDR3 region has 15 residues. The germline V gene has CDR1 SQVTM and CDR2 ANQGSEA. The germline V and J ends were trimmed by 3 bases and 5 bases, with 19 bases remaining between them. The CDR3 here is CSVDKISRGRTEAFF. The CDR3 DNA reads TGCAGCGTTGATAAGATTAGCAGGGGAAGGACTGAAGCTTTCTTT. The variable domain in full, with the rest retrieved from reference TRBV29-1 and TRBJ1-1, is SAVISQKPSRDICQRGTSLTIQCQVDSQVTMMFWYRQQPGQSLTLIATANQGSEATYESGFVIDKFPISRPNLTFSTLTVSNMSPEDSSIYLCSVDKISRGRTEAFFGQGTRLTVV.

The rearrangement joins TRBV12-3 or TRBV12-4 to TRBJ2-7; D unresolved. V was trimmed by 2 bases and J by 6 bases, leaving 11 bases between them. The CDR3 consists of 13 residues. The CDR3 loop is CASSLSGAAEQYF. The CDR3, as DNA: TGTGCCAGCAGTTTATCCGGCGCGGCCGAGCAGTACTTC.

The chain carries TRBV27 and TRBJ2-1; TRBD2 matches at 13 bases. Trimming took 2 bases from V and 8 from J; bases not matched to a gene: 6. The CDR3 is 16 residues long. Per germline, CDR1 MNHEY and CDR2 SMNVEV (reference sequence). The CDR3 protein is CASSLGLAGARDEQFF. The CDR3 DNA sequence: TGTGCCAGCAGTTTAGGACTAGCGGGGGCTAGGGATGAGCAGTTCTTC.

The rearrangement joins TRBV7-8 to TRBJ2-3, with TRBD1 matching over 11 bases. CDR1 SGHVS and CDR2 FQNEAQ come from the germline V gene. The CDR3 spans 16 residues. With 0 bases clipped from V and 3 bases from J, the junction kept 2 bases outside the gene matches. CDR3 protein: CASSLAGTGGTDTQYF. The CDR3 DNA sequence: TGTGCCAGCAGCTTAGCCGGGACAGGGGGTACAGATACGCAGTATTTT.

This sequence joins TRBV28 and TRBJ2-3, with TRBD2 matching 11 bases. Germline loops: CDR1 MDHEN, CDR2 SYDVKM. The CDR3 runs 16 residues. The V and J ends lost 1 base and 5 bases, in that order; junction bases with no gene match: 5. The CDR3 DNA is TGTGCCAGCAGTTTATATAGCGGGAGGGATGGAGATACGCAGTATTTT. This sequence encodes CASSLYSGRDGDTQYF. The full variable domain, rest sourced from reference TRBV28 and TRBJ2-3, is DVKVTQSSRYLVKRTGEKVFLECVQDMDHENMFWYRQDPGLGLRLIYFSYDVKMKEKGDIPEGYSVSREKKERFSLILESASTNQTSMYLCASSLYSGRDGDTQYFGPGTRLTVL.

This sequence joins TRBV7-3 and TRBJ2-1; D uncertain. V lost 0 bases to trimming and J lost 6 bases, with 12 bases between them. CDR1 is SGHTA, CDR2 FQGTGA, per germline. CDR3 size: 15 residues. The CDR3 region is CASSLTHGIINEQFF. The CDR3, as DNA: TGTGCCAGCAGCTTAACGCACGGTATCATCAATGAGCAGTTCTTC.

The J gene is TRBJ1-4, the V gene TRBV14; no definite D call. Germline-derived CDR1 and CDR2 are SGHDN and FVKESK. Between the trimmed V and J ends, which lost 3 bases and 6 bases, there was a span of 8 bases. There are 13 residues in the CDR3. The DNA of the CDR3 is TGTGCCAGCAGCCAGTCTCCGTATGAAAAACTGTTTTTT. Translation gives CASSQSPYEKLFF.

This chain uses TRBV5-1 with TRBJ2-7; TRBD1 aligns across 9 bases. The CDR3 is 15 residues long. The ends lost 7 bases at V and 1 base at J; junction bases unmatched: 9. Germline V CDR1 and CDR2: SGHRS, YFSETQ. This chain's CDR3 is CASPDRDRVSYEQYF. In DNA form, the CDR3 reads TGCGCCAGCCCAGACCGGGACAGGGTGTCCTACGAGCAGTACTTC.

The CDR3 loop is CASSVQGTANEKLFF. CDR3 nucleotides: TGTGCCAGCAGCGTACAGGGAACGGCTAATGAAAAACTGTTTTTT. The chain has TRBV7-8 and TRBJ1-4; a possible D gene is TRBD1 (6 bases). The V gene lost 5 bases and the J gene lost 3 bases, with 13 bases spanning the gap. The CDR3 extends over 15 amino acids. Germline values: CDR1 SGHVS, CDR2 FQNEAQ. The full variable domain, its missing parts supplied by reference TRBV7-8 and TRBJ1-4, is GAGVSQSPRYKVAKRGQDVALRCDPISGHVSLFWYQQALGQGPEFLTYFQNEAQLDKSGLPSDRFFAERPEGSVSTLKIQRTQQEDSAVYLCASSVQGTANEKLFFGSGTQLSVL.

In this sample, this clone turned up a few times. This sequence joins TRBV7-6 and TRBJ2-7; no clear D. CDR1 and CDR2 from the germline V gene are SGHVS and FNYEAQ. The CDR3 is made up of 12 amino acids. The germline V and J ends were trimmed by 4 bases and 5 bases, with 9 bases remaining between them. The CDR3 DNA reads as TGTGCCAGCAGCTACAATGGTCACGAGCAGTACTTC. Protein product: CASSYNGHEQYF.

The chain has TRBV14 and TRBJ1-6, with no clear D. CDR3 length: 13 amino acids. Germline V gives CDR1 SGHDN, CDR2 FVKESK. V was clipped by 8 bases and J by 4 bases, with 9 bases between them. The CDR3, as DNA: TGTGCCAGCTCCGCAACTTATAATTCACCCCTCCACTTT. It encodes CASSATYNSPLHF.

This chain links TRBV9 with TRBJ2-3; D uncertain. CDR3 length: 15 residues. The V end lost 0 bases, the J end lost 0 bases, and 8 bases lay between the germline ends. The germline gives CDR1 SGDLS, CDR2 YYNGEE. CDR3 region: CASSVGAISTDTQYF. The CDR3 coding sequence is TGTGCCAGCAGCGTAGGGGCGATTAGCACAGATACGCAGTATTTT. The full variable domain, its missing parts supplied by reference TRBV9 and TRBJ2-3, is DSGVTQTPKHLITATGQRVTLRCSPRSGDLSVYWYQQSLDQGLQFLIQYYNGEERAKGNILERFSAQQFPDLHSELNLSSLELGDSALYFCASSVGAISTDTQYFGPGTRLTVL.

The chain employs TRBV3-1 (or the pseudogene TRBV3-2) and TRBJ1-2; 7 bases line up with TRBD1. CDR1 LGHDT and CDR2 YNNKEL come from the germline V gene (reference sequence). This CDR3 has 15 residues. Trimming cost V 3 bases and J 0 bases; bases outside gene matches: 4. CDR3 bases: TGTGCCAGCAGCCAGGGGACAGTAGCTAACTATGGCTACACCTTC. Protein product: CASSQGTVANYGYTF.